A selection of T cell receptor beta chains follows, all from one sample in a study of shared clonotypes between healthy human individuals. Clones were read by immunoSEQ multiplex PCR, and TCRdb kept only the in-frame ones, dropping some. The sample records 1 million to 1.3 million clones, about 80% being singletons. The sample was memory CD4+ T cells from PBMCs. All receptors come from a man younger than 35 in good health. Some clones in this sample may be carry-over from other donors' samples. Both conserved end residues are part of each CDR3. A D gene is named only where the DNA matches it firmly. Rows give clone size only sometimes, using once, few, many, or a class for an expanded clone.

CDR3: CASSQDFTSGYNEQFF; DNA: TGCGCCAGCAGCCAAGATTTTACTAGCGGATACAATGAGCAGTTCTTC; J: TRBJ2-1; D: TRBD2; size: NA; V: TRBV4-1
CDR3: CASSPLAGQYNQPQHF; DNA: TGTGCCAGCAGCCCTTTAGCGGGACAGTACAATCAGCCCCAGCATTTT; J: TRBJ1-5; D: TRBD1; size: NA; V: TRBV7-6
CDR3: CASSPYGGLAGAREQYF; DNA: TGTGCCAGCAGCCCGTATGGAGGCCTAGCGGGAGCCCGGGAGCAGTACTTC; J: TRBJ2-7; D: TRBD2; size: NA; V: TRBV11-2
CDR3: CASSLGGLAGGTGSYEQYF; DNA: TGTGCCAGCAGCTTGGGTGGACTAGCGGGAGGTACCGGTTCCTACGAGCAGTACTTC; J: TRBJ2-7; D: TRBD2; size: NA; V: TRBV5-6
CDR3: CASSSDGVVSQYF; DNA: TGCGCCAGCAGCTCCGATGGTGTTGTGTCGCAGTATTTT; J: TRBJ2-3; D: NA; size: few; V: TRBV5-1
CDR3: CASRWTGPNPDYGYTF; DNA: TGTGCCAGCAGGTGGACAGGGCCAAACCCGGACTATGGCTACACCTTC; J: TRBJ1-2; D: TRBD1; size: NA; V: TRBV28
CDR3: CASSLTGASYEQYF; DNA: TGCGCCAGCAGCTTGACAGGGGCCTCCTACGAGCAGTACTTC; J: TRBJ2-7; D: TRBD1; size: many; V: TRBV5-1
CDR3: CASSLVIRWGPGWTDSYEQYF; DNA: TGTGCCAGCAGTTTAGTTATTCGGTGGGGCCCTGGATGGACGGACTCCTACGAGCAGTACTTC; J: TRBJ2-7; D: NA; size: NA; V: TRBV28
CDR3: CASSLGAGGAGREQYF; DNA: TGCGCCAGCAGCTTGGGCGCCGGGGGCGCAGGAAGGGAGCAGTACTTC; J: TRBJ2-7; D: NA; size: NA; V: TRBV5-1
CDR3: CASSLTRERLAGGVGYEQYF; DNA: TGTGCCAGCAGCTTAACGCGGGAAAGACTAGCGGGAGGGGTGGGCTACGAGCAGTACTTC; J: TRBJ2-7; D: TRBD2; size: NA; V: TRBV7-8
CDR3: CASSETSVGEQFF; DNA: TGTGCCAGCAGTGAGACTAGCGTCGGTGAGCAGTTCTTC; J: TRBJ2-1; D: TRBD2; size: once; V: TRBV6-4